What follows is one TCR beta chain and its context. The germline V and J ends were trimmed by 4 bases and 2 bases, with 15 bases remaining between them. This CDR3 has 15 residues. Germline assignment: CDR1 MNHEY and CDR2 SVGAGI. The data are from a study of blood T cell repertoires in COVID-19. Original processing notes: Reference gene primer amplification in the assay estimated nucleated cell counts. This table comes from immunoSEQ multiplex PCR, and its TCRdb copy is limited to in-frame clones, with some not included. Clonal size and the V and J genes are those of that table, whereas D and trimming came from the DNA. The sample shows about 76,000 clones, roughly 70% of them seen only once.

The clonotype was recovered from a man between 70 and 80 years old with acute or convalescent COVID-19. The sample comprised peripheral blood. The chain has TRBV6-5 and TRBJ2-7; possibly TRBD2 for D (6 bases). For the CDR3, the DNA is TGTGCCAGCAGTTCCCCCTTCGGGAGCCCCTACGAGCAGTACTTC. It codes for CASSSPFGSPYEQYF.